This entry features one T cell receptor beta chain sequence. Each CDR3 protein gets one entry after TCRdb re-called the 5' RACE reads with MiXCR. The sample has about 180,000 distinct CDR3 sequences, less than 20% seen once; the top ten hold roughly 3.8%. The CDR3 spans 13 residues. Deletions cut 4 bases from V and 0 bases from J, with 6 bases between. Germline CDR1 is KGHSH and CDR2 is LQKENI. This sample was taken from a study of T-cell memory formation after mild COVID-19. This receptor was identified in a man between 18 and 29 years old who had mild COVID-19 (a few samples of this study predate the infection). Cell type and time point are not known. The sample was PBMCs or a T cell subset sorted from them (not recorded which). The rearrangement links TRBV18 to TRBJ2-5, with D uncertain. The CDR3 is CASSQENQETQYF. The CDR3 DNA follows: TGTGCCAGCTCACAAGAGAACCAAGAGACCCAGTACTTC.